This T cell receptor beta chain emerged from a study of cytomegalovirus exposure and HLA in healthy donors (dated by TCRdb to about 2017). As for the study more broadly: In an earlier analysis of fewer than 750 of the donors, 276 Gb of sequence data and approximately 120 million unique TCR beta sequences from about 190 million T cells were reported. The study combined high-throughput TCR immunosequencing, statistical association of individual TCRs with disease status, and machine learning to predict cytomegalovirus infection status. Both class I and class II loci were covered by HLA typing, at four-digit resolution. An early release covering approximately 600 HLA-typed donors comprised about 300 gigabases of sequencing data and roughly 85 million unique TCR sequences. Using immunosequencing, the study profiled T cell repertoires from around 680 subjects and related those repertoires to cytomegalovirus serostatus. Every discovery cohort repertoire had been produced on one sequencing platform. To decide whether each TCR beta V gene segment behaved as functional or pseudogenic, an earlier analysis of over 500 of the donors relied on high-throughput TCR beta sequencing. The aim of the study was to test whether cataloging public T cell receptors could identify signatures of past pathogen exposure. Across around 400 genotyped donors of the cohort, an average of approximately 240,000 unique TCR beta nucleotide sequences per donor were sequenced, and approximately 17% of those sequences were non-productive. Besides the first cohort of around 700 subjects, a separate validation cohort made up of roughly 120 different subjects was used. The number of typed donors differed by locus: about 629-630 for A, B, C, DRB1 and DQB1; about 520 for DQA1; some 590 for DPA1; and about 450 for DPB1. Rather than drawing on any new phenotypic data, the later analysis identified candidate immune exposures from TCR beta sequences and the way those sequences occurred across donors. A later genetic analysis used genome-wide SNP genotypes for about 55% of the 666 donors, treating that subset as a discovery cohort. Among the approximately 400 genotyped donors, more than 70% belonged to the genetic ancestry cluster associated with self-reported Caucasian donors. To study patterns of TCR occurrence, a later analysis re-analyzed previously published TCR beta repertoires from more than 550 donors and added high-resolution HLA genotyping. Donor age, sex, ethnicity and CMV serostatus were compiled alongside the repertoire data. About five DR-DQ haplotypes were handled as single units for association and clustering because linkage in the cohort was strong.

To prepare the library, the immunoSEQ multiplex PCR assay was applied. For the multiplex PCR, a mixture combining 60 forward primers for TCR Vbeta segments and 13 reverse primers for TCR Jbeta segments was used. Amplification of the CDR3 region of rearranged TCR beta genes was performed with a multiplex PCR assay on genomic DNA. Amplified TCR beta libraries were sequenced as 87-base-pair reads on the Illumina HiSeq System. Processing in the source paper ran as follows. A later analysis counted approximately 74 million unique TCR beta chains across the approximately 700 repertoires, and roughly 11 million of these chains were shared by at least two donors. Raw reads were error-corrected and collapsed into unique sequences with a nearest-neighbor algorithm that merged closely related sequences to remove PCR and sequencing errors. V, D and J gene segments were assigned by aligning CDR3 sequences to IMGT reference sequences. For a sequence to be retained, a match of at least six nucleotides was required to both a V gene segment and a J gene segment. A rearrangement was called productive if the CDR3 had no stop codons and remained in frame with V and J, and every other rearrangement was called non-productive. Following IMGT convention, CDR3 was defined as the stretch from the second conserved V-encoded cysteine up to the conserved J-encoded phenylalanine. The earlier analysis of 587 of the donors excluded sequences that lacked an unambiguous match to a single V gene segment. In an earlier analysis of some 590 of the donors, V segments were called functional above 56.7% productive rearrangements and were called segregating when the between-donor standard deviation exceeded 5%. A statistical classification framework was developed to diagnose cytomegalovirus status using the catalog of TCR beta chain sequences. In a later analysis, V and J genes were assigned by comparing TCR nucleotide sequences against IMGT/GENE-DB human TR gene sequences. A later analysis assigned CDR3 sequences and most-parsimonious VDJ recombination scenarios with the TCRdist pipeline. A later analysis defined each TCR beta chain by its CDR3 amino acid sequence plus V-gene family, and excluded reads lacking a unique V-gene family. To address suspected cross-contamination and a sequencing artifact, a later analysis removed a few hundred highly shared, low-generation-probability nucleotide sequences. In a later analysis, a clonal expansion index for each public chain was calculated from normalized within-repertoire ranks of inferred template counts. In a later analysis, generation probabilities were computed using a VDJ recombination model fitted to out-of-frame rearrangements, and the results were checked against IGoR. A later analysis scored TCR-TCR, TCR-HLA and TCR-CMV co-occurrence with hypergeometric tests, applying a repertoire-size bias correction to TCR pairs. To estimate false discovery rates, a later analysis permuted the HLA or CMV assignments 20 times. In a later analysis, co-occurring TCRs were grouped using DBSCAN, with TCRdist sequence similarity added in when clustering inside HLA-allele-positive subsets. For co-occurrence clustering, repertoires with fewer than 30,000 or more than 120,000 public chains were excluded, along with five repertoires with anomalous nucleotide sharing. In TCRdb, the immuneACCESS table is reduced to in-frame sequences with V and J assigned. These tables do not hold every clone; where another copy was compared, an unresolved V gene accounts for under half, and the others remain unexplained. The V and J calls and the clone size are those of that table, but D and trimming were determined from the DNA. A total of 68,000 or so clones appear in this sample, about 80% of them only once. Together, the top ten hold around 4.2% of the sample.

The paper's findings and limits, for the study overall: When HLA alleles, especially DR and DQ, strongly co-occurred, attributing TCR associations to individual alleles was difficult. A later genetic analysis associated a missense DCLRE1C variant with V-gene and J-gene trimming of TCR beta chains, and an independent cohort replicated the association. Some IMGT-functional V segments, including TRBV6-2 and TRBV6-3, could not be told apart with the 87-base-pair reads, so those segments were excluded. Linkage disequilibrium might explain the correlated functional status among segregating V segments, but an unknown experimental factor could not be excluded. The sequencing pipeline was judged likely to have produced a cluster of highly shared sequence variants as a technical artifact. In a later analysis, most CMV-associated TCR beta chains were found to appear HLA-restricted, with HLA associations seemingly driven largely by CMV exposure. The study listed 150 to 200 TCR beta chains as associated with cytomegalovirus. Because counts were too low, about 15 rarely observed V segments, including chromosome 9 orphons, were left out of the earlier analysis of 500 to 750 of the donors. In vitro tests confirmed that a few of the cytomegalovirus-associated TCR beta chains recognize cytomegalovirus antigens. A further reported finding was that TCR beta sequences accurately predicted the HLA-A and HLA-B alleles for most subjects in the first cohort. In an earlier analysis of approximately 600 of the donors, most TCR beta V segments were observed in productive rearrangements about 87% or about 30% of the time, broadly matching IMGT annotations. The authors suggested that the approach could potentially be generalized to other disease states and immunological phenotypes. For the cohort, immune exposure information was limited to CMV serostatus. At a false discovery rate of 0.05, a later analysis linked about 16,000 TCR beta sequences to specific HLA alleles. The classifier was reported to diagnose cytomegalovirus status with high specificity and sensitivity in both the original cohort and the validation cohort. Compared with equally common non-associated chains, HLA-associated TCR beta chains in a later analysis were more clonally expanded and had lower generation probabilities. Compared with the roughly 670-donor mean, donors in an Asian-associated ancestry cluster had fewer N-insertions in productive TCRs, according to a later genetic analysis. In a later analysis, TCR association rates were found to vary across HLA loci, with the most associated TCRs seen for DRB1 alleles and the fewest for HLA-C alleles. This cohort had only TCR beta chains sequenced, and the lack of alpha or paired-chain data limited which features could be detected. A later analysis reported that several top co-occurrence clusters appeared linked to parvovirus B19, influenza, CMV and Epstein-Barr virus. Most TCR sequences were observed very rarely across donors, whereas some public TCRs were present in many individuals. Sequencing depth was assumed to be roughly uniform across donors in the presence/absence analyses, though that assumption may not hold. Because HLA typing was unavailable for some donors at each locus, only the typed subset was used in association tests.

Spanning cysteine to phenylalanine, the CDR3 consists of 18 amino acids. Solely the CDR3 DNA is kept, with 54 bases framed from the first base. The germline V gene supplies CDR1 SQVTM and CDR2 ANQGSEA. V ends up 4 bases short and J 5 bases short, with an unmatched junction base count of 21. In total, just over 650 healthy bone marrow donors made up the cohort. All cohort members were sampled while nominally healthy, although unrecorded immune exposures were likely present. The donor was CMV seronegative and was included in the group of a few hundred seronegative cohort members. Each donor provided a peripheral blood sample, and peripheral blood mononuclear cells were used for TCR beta sequencing. Genomic DNA extraction from the blood cell samples was performed with the Qiagen DNeasy Blood Extraction Kit. Details on this clone: The clone's antigen remains unknown. It has no much larger one-base neighbor in the sample; base qualities were not kept.

The sample consisted of PBMCs. This receptor was obtained from a woman younger than 45 in good health and CMV-seronegative. The chain joins TRBV29-1 to TRBJ2-7; TRBD1 lines up with 9 middle nucleotides. The CDR3 corresponds to CSVGSRAGLGQGRDEQYF. The DNA reads TGCAGCGTTGGTTCGCGGGCCGGATTAGGACAGGGGAGAGACGAGCAGTACTTC.